These 17 T cell receptor beta chains were sequenced from one sample in a study of long-term antiretroviral therapy in people with HIV. Assay version v3.0 of immunoSEQ was used, and it was run at survey level. Clones were sequenced by immunoSEQ multiplex PCR, and TCRdb holds only the in-frame ones, with some missing. The sample carries some 13,000 clones, approximately 80% recorded once. Sequencing was performed on unsorted PBMCs, taken 1.3 years after starting antiretroviral therapy. The origin of the receptors is a woman under 30 with HIV.

The V call is TRBV7-3, the J call TRBJ2-2; D could derive from TRBD1 or TRBD2 (6 bases each). This CDR3 region has 13 residues. V dropped 2 bases and J dropped 8 bases, with 9 bases sitting between them. The germline V gene has CDR1 SGHTA and CDR2 FQGTGA. CDR3 amino acids: CASSLRGTGELFF. The CDR3 coding sequence is TGTGCCAGCAGCTTACGGGGGACAGGGGAGCTGTTTTTT.

V and J are TRBV6-5 and TRBJ2-3; D possibly corresponds to TRBD1 (6 bases). The CDR3 totals 15 residues. Germline V gene data show CDR1 as MNHEY and CDR2 as SVGAGI. With 4 bases removed from V and 2 bases from J, the gap between germline ends came to 13 bases. CDR3 nucleotide sequence: TGTGCCAGCAGTTTCGGACAGTCCTCCACAGATACGCAGTATTTT. It codes for CASSFGQSSTDTQYF.

In this sample, this clone turned up a few times. The chain couples TRBV11-2 to TRBJ1-6; D is possibly TRBD1 (6 bases). Germline loops: CDR1 SGHAT, CDR2 FQNNGV. CDR3 length equals 14 residues. V was shortened by 0 bases and J by 10 bases, with 10 bases between the two germline ends. The CDR3 here is CASSLEGTRSPLHF. Here the CDR3 DNA reads TGTGCCAGCAGCTTAGAGGGGACAAGGTCACCCCTCCACTTT.

This chain uses TRBV4-1 with TRBJ2-1; 7 bases align to TRBD2. This CDR3 has 13 residues. Germline-derived CDR1 and CDR2 are MGHRA and YSYEKL. J lost 9 bases, V lost 4 bases, and 6 bases had no gene match. The CDR3 here is CASSLGLGVEQFF. The CDR3 nucleotides are TGCGCCAGCAGCCTAGGACTAGGGGTTGAGCAGTTCTTC.

V usage is TRBV19 and J usage is TRBJ1-3, with 7 positions matching TRBD1. This CDR3 region has 15 residues. Germline-derived CDR1 and CDR2 are LNHDA and SQIVND (reference sequence). V shed 6 bases and J 2 bases; nucleotides not matched to a gene: 7. DNA of the CDR3: TGTGCCAGTAGGCCCTCCGGGACAGCTGGAAACACCATATATTTT. Translation gives CASRPSGTAGNTIYF.

This clone is labeled medium-sized (0.01 to 0.1%). V and J are TRBV2 and TRBJ1-5, with D tentatively TRBD1 (6 bases). CDR3 size: 15 residues. The V and J ends lost 5 bases and 4 bases respectively, with 15 bases between them. Germline V CDR1 and CDR2: SNHLY, FYNNEI. This CDR3 reads CASSWGAGMNQPQHF. The CDR3, as DNA: TGTGCCAGCAGTTGGGGGGCTGGAATGAATCAGCCCCAGCATTTT.

The gene calls are TRBV7-9 and TRBJ2-4; 7 bases are shared with TRBD1. V trimming: 1 base; J trimming: 0 bases; junction bases outside the gene matches: 9. This CDR3 region has 18 residues. Per the germline V gene, CDR1 is SEHNR and CDR2 is FQNEAQ (reference sequence). The CDR3 region is CASSLVQGKAIAKNIQYF. CDR3 sequence (DNA): TGTGCCAGCAGCTTAGTACAGGGGAAGGCCATAGCCAAAAACATTCAGTACTTC.

The chain carries TRBV2 and TRBJ2-7; no firm D call. Per germline, CDR1 SNHLY and CDR2 FYNNEI. V lost 9 bases and J 3 bases, leaving 9 bases between the germline ends. The CDR3 sequence is 11 residues long. The CDR3 sequence: CASAYSYEQYF. In nucleotides, the CDR3 is TGTGCCAGTGCTTACAGCTACGAGCAGTACTTC.

This chain connects TRBV11-2 to TRBJ1-5, with D hard to call. V was shortened by 5 bases and J by 0 bases, with 11 bases between the two germline ends. Germline values: CDR1 SGHAT, CDR2 FQNNGV. CDR3 length: 15 residues. In DNA form, the CDR3 reads TGTGCCAGCAGCGTCGGACCGGCTAGCAATCAGCCCCAGCATTTT. This encodes CASSVGPASNQPQHF.

The chain uses TRBV7-3 and TRBJ2-1; 8 positions match TRBD2. The CDR3 length is 14 residues. The V gene's germline CDR1 is SGHTA and CDR2 FQGTGA. Losses at the gene ends were 5 bases for V and 5 bases for J; bases not matched to a gene: 5. CDR3 amino acids: CASSPSGGNNEQFF. The CDR3 coding sequence is TGTGCCAGCAGCCCCAGCGGGGGAAACAATGAGCAGTTCTTC.

The chain has TRBV13 and TRBJ2-2; the D is unclear. V gave up 3 bases and J gave up 6 bases, with 2 bases separating them. Per germline, CDR1 PRHDT and CDR2 FYEKMQ (reference sequence). The CDR3 runs 11 residues. CDR3 in DNA: TGTGCCAGCAGCTTGGCCGGGGAGCTGTTTTTT. Amino acid sequence: CASSLAGELFF.

The chain combines TRBV7-9 with TRBJ2-4; 9 nucleotides agree with TRBD2. The junction had 7 bases not matched to a gene; V was cut back by 5 bases and J by 5 bases. The CDR3 runs 15 residues. The germline V gene has CDR1 SEHNR and CDR2 FQNEAQ (reference sequence). The CDR3 region has the DNA TGTGCCAGCAGCACGCCGGGACTAGCAGAAAACATTCAGTACTTC. It codes for CASSTPGLAENIQYF. The full variable domain, its missing parts supplied by reference TRBV7-9 and TRBJ2-4, is DTGVSQNPRHKITKRGQNVTFRCDPISEHNRLYWYRQTLGQGPEFLTYFQNEAQLEKSRLLSDRFSAERPKGSFSTLEIQRTEQGDSAMYLCASSTPGLAENIQYFGAGTRLSVL.

The chain uses TRBV7-3 and TRBJ1-1, with no clear D. There are 16 residues in the CDR3. V lost 5 bases and J lost 1, with 17 bases in between. The germline V gene encodes CDR1 SGHTA and CDR2 FQGTGA. CDR3 protein: CASSQPTDPGNTEAFF. In DNA form, the CDR3 reads TGTGCCAGCAGCCAGCCCACGGACCCTGGGAACACTGAAGCTTTCTTT.

The V gene is TRBV9, the J gene TRBJ1-4; D remains ambiguous. The CDR3 extends over 14 amino acids. Germline V lookup: CDR1 SGDLS, CDR2 YYNGEE. V lost 5 bases and J 1 base, leaving 9 bases between the germline ends. CDR3 nucleotides: TGTGCCAGCAGTAGGACGGTAACTAATGAAAAACTGTTTTTT. This translates into CASSRTVTNEKLFF. Supplemented by reference TRBV9 and TRBJ1-4, the full variable domain reads DSGVTQTPKHLITATGQRVTLRCSPRSGDLSVYWYQQSLDQGLQFLIQYYNGEERAKGNILERFSAQQFPDLHSELNLSSLELGDSALYFCASSRTVTNEKLFFGSGTQLSVL.

The gene calls are TRBV11-2 and TRBJ2-7; 11 nucleotides line up with TRBD2. V trimming: 0 bases; J trimming: 2 bases; junction bases outside the gene matches: 3. This CDR3 is 16 amino acids long. The germline V gene encodes CDR1 SGHAT and CDR2 FQNNGV. The CDR3, as DNA: TGTGCCAGCAGCTTAGATCGTAGCGGGGGGGCCTACGAGCAGTACTTC. Protein product: CASSLDRSGGAYEQYF.

This chain joins TRBV7-8 and TRBJ2-5; tentative D call: TRBD2 (6 bases). The V end lost 5 bases, the J end lost 4 bases, and 17 bases lay between the germline ends. The CDR3 loop spans 15 amino acids. Germline lookup yields CDR1 SGHVS and CDR2 FQNEAQ. The CDR3 nucleotides read TGTGCCAGCAGCCGAGCGGGCAGGAGTGGAGAGACCCAGTACTTC. The encoded protein is CASSRAGRSGETQYF.

V usage is TRBV4-1 and J usage is TRBJ1-1; D uncertain. The CDR3 covers 12 residues. CDR1 and CDR2 (germline): MGHRA, YSYEKL. Trimming pared 3 bases from V and 5 bases from J, leaving 7 bases between. The CDR3 is CASSQRGTEAFF. CDR3 DNA: TGCGCCAGCAGCCAGAGAGGAACTGAAGCTTTCTTT.